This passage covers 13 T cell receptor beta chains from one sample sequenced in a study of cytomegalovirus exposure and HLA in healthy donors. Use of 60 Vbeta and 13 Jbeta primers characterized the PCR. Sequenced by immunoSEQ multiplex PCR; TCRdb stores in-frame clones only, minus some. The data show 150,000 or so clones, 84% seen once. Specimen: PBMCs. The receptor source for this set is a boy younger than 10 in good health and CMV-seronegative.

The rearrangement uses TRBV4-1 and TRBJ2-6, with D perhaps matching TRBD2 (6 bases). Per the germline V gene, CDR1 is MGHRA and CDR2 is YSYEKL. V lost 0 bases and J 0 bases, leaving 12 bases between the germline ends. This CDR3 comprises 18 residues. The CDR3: CASSQEGGSPSGANVLTF. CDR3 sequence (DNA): TGCGCCAGCAGCCAAGAAGGAGGGAGCCCCTCTGGGGCCAACGTCCTGACTTTC.

This CDR3 is CASSQVTGGIYEQYF. The CDR3 bases are TGCGCCAGCAGCCAAGTCACAGGGGGCATTTACGAGCAGTACTTC. This chain uses TRBV4-1 with TRBJ2-7; 9 bases line up with TRBD1. The CDR3 contains 15 residues. V was clipped by 1 base and J by 4 bases; unmatched bases: 5. Germline V gene sequence: CDR1 MGHRA, CDR2 YSYEKL.

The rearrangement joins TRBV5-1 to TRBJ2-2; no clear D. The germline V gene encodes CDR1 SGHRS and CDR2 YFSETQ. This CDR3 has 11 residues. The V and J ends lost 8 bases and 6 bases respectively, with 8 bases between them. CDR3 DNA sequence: TGCGCCAGTCGTTTATCCGGGGAGCTGTTTTTT. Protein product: CASRLSGELFF.

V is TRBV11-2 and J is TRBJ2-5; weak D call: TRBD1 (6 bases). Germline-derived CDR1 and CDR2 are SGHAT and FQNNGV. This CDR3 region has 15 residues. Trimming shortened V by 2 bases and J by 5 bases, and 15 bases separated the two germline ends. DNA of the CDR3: TGTGCCAGCAGCTTACAGGGACAAGCCGTGGAGACCCAGTACTTC. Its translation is CASSLQGQAVETQYF.

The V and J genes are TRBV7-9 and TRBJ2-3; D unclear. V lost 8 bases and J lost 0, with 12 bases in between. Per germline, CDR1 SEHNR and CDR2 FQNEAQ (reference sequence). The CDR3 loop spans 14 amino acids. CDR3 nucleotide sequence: TGTGCCAGCCAGGTTTTTTGGAGCACAGATACGCAGTATTTT. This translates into CASQVFWSTDTQYF.

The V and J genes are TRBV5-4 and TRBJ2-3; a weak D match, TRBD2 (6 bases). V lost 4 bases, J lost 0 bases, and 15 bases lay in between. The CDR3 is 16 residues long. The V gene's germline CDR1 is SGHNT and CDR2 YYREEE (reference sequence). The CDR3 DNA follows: TGTGCCAGCAGCCGGGGTCGGGGGTCTAGCACAGATACGCAGTATTTT. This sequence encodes CASSRGRGSSTDTQYF.

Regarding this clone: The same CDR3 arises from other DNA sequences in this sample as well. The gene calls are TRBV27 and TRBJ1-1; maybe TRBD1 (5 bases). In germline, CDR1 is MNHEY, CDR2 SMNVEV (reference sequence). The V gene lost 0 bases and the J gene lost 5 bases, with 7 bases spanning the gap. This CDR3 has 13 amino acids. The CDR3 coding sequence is TGTGCCAGCAGTTTATCTGGGGGGACTGAAGCTTTCTTT. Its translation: CASSLSGGTEAFF.

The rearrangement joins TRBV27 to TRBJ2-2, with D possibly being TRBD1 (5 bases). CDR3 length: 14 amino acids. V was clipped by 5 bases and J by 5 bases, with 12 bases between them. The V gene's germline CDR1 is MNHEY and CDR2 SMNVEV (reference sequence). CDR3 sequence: CASSRGYQTGELFF. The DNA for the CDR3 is TGTGCCAGCAGTAGGGGCTACCAAACCGGGGAGCTGTTTTTT.

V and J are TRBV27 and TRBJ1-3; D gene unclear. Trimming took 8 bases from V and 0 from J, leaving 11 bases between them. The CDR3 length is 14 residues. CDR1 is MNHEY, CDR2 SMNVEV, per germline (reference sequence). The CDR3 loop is CASGRVASGNTIYF. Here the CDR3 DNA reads TGTGCCAGCGGGCGAGTGGCCTCTGGAAACACCATATATTTT.

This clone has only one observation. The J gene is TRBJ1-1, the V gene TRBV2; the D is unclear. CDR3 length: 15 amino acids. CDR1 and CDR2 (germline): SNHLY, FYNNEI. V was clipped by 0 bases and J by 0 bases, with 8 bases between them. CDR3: CASSEAAVMNTEAFF. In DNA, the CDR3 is TGTGCCAGCAGTGAAGCGGCTGTTATGAACACTGAAGCTTTCTTT.

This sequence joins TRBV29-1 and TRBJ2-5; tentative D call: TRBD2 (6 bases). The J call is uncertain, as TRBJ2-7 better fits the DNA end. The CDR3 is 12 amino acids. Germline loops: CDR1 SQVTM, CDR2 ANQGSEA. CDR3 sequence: CSVVAGPYEQYF. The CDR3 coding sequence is TGCAGCGTTGTGGCGGGGCCCTACGAGCAGTACTTC.

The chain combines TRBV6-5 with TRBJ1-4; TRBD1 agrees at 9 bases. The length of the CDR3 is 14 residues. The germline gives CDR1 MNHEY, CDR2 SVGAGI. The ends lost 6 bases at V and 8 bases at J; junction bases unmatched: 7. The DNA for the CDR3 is TGTGCCAGCAGACCGGGACAGGGTTACGAAAAACTGTTTTTT. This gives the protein CASRPGQGYEKLFF.

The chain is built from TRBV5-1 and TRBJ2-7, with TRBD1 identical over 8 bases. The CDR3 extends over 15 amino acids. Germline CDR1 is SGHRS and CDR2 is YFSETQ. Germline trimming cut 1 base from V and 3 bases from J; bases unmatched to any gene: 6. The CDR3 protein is CASSLYPGQVYEQYF. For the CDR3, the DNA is TGCGCCAGCAGCTTGTACCCGGGACAGGTCTACGAGCAGTACTTC.